The rows below give T cell receptor beta chains drawn from one sample of a study of blood T cells in healthy people across ages. TCRdb fed the 5' RACE reads into MiXCR, producing one record per CDR3 protein. The sample has over 700,000 distinct CDR3 sequences, approximately 55% seen once. Sequencing used blood. Receptors originate from a man aged 80 or over in good health. Both conserved end residues are part of each CDR3. D genes are given only for firm matches. Clone size is given for some rows only: seen once, a few or many times, or a class if the clone is expanded.

V gene	D gene	clone size	J gene	CDR3 protein	CDR3 DNA
TRBV27	-	-	TRBJ1-5	CASSLSRGNQPQHF	TGTGCCAGCAGTTTATCGCGGGGTAATCAGCCCCAGCATTTT
TRBV3-1	TRBD1	-	TRBJ1-2	CANSQAGQTNYGYTF	TGTGCCAACAGCCAAGCGGGACAGACTAACTATGGCTACACCTTC
TRBV6-2/TRBV6-3	TRBD2	many	TRBJ2-3	CASSYGGTSSRYAYF	TGTGCCAGCAGTTATGGCGGGACTAGCTCAAGATACGCGTATTTT
TRBV11-2	-	-	TRBJ2-7	CASSFTGAHEQYF	TGTGCCAGCAGCTTTACAGGAGCGCACGAGCAGTACTTC
TRBV20-1	TRBD2	-	TRBJ2-3	CSARLAGADRYAYF	TGCAGTGCCAGGCTAGCGGGAGCTGACAGATACGCGTATTTT
TRBV24-1	TRBD2	few	TRBJ2-1	CATVGPTSGSVANEQFF	TGTGCCACTGTAGGACCGACGAGCGGGAGTGTCGCAAATGAGCAGTTCTTC
TRBV28	TRBD1	once	TRBJ1-4	CASSSGQGIGGEKLFF	TGTGCCAGCAGTTCGGGACAGGGGATAGGTGGTGAAAAACTGTTTTTT
TRBV5-1	TRBD2	-	TRBJ2-1	CASSLSGLAGGNEQFF	TGCGCCAGCAGCCTATCCGGACTAGCGGGAGGCAATGAGCAGTTCTTC
TRBV6-5	TRBD2	-	TRBJ2-5	CASSGRANEQYF	TGTGCCAGTAGCGGGAGGGCCAATGAGCAGTACTTC
TRBV27	-	-	TRBJ2-3	CASSFGWGTDTQYF	TGTGCCAGCAGCTTTGGGTGGGGCACAGATACGCAGTATTTT
TRBV3-1	TRBD2	-	TRBJ2-7	CASRPAAGGEQYF	TGTGCCAGCAGACCTGCGGCGGGAGGGGAGCAGTACTTC
TRBV2	TRBD1	-	TRBJ2-6	CASNDRVSGANVLTF	TGTGCCAGCAACGACAGGGTCTCTGGGGCCAACGTCCTGACTTTC
TRBV29-1	-	-	TRBJ2-7	CSVAGDGPSYNEQYF	TGCAGCGTTGCCGGCGACGGACCCTCCTACAATGAGCAGTACTTC
TRBV20-1	TRBD2	-	TRBJ2-7	CSAGRTSGFLWSSYEQYF	TGCAGTGCCGGTAGGACTAGCGGGTTCCTTTGGAGCTCCTACGAGCAGTACTTC
TRBV4-1	-	-	TRBJ2-5	CASSQPRGAIAETQYF	TGCGCCAGCAGCCAACCCCGGGGAGCAATCGCGGAGACCCAGTACTTC
TRBV3-1	-	-	TRBJ1-2	CASSQQGTNYGYTF	TGTGCCAGCAGCCAACAGGGTACTAACTATGGCTACACCTTC